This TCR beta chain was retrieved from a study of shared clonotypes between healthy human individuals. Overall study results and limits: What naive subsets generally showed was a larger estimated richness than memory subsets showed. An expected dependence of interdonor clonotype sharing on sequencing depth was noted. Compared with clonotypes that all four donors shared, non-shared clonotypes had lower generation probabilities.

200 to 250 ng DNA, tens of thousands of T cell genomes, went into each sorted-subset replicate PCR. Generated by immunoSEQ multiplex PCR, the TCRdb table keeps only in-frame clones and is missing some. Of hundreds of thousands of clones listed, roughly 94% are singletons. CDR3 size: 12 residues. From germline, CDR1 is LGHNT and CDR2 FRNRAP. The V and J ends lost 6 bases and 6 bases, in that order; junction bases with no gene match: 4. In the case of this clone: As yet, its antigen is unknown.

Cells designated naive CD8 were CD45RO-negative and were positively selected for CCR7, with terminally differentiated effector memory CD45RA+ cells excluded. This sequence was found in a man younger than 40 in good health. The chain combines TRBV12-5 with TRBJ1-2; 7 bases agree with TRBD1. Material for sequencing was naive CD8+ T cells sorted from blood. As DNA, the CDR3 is TGTGCTAGTGGGACAGGGAGGGATGGCTACACCTTC. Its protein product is CASGTGRDGYTF.